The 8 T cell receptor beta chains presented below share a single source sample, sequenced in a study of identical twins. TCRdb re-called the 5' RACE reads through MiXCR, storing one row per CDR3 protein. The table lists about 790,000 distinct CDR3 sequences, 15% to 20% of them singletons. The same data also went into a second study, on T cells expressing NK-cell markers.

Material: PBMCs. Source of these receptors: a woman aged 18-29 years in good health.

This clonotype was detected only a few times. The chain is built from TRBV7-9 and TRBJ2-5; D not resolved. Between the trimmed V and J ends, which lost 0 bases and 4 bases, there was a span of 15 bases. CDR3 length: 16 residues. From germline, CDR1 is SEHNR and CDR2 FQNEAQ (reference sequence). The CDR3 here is CASSLAGYTVRETQYF. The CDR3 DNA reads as TGTGCCAGCAGCTTAGCGGGTTATACGGTGAGAGAGACCCAGTACTTC.

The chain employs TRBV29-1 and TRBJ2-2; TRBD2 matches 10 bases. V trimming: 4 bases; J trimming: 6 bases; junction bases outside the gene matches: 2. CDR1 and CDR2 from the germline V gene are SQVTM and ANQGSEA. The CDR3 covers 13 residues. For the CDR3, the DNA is TGCAGCGTTGTTGGGACTAGCGCCGGGGAGCTGTTTTTT. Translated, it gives CSVVGTSAGELFF.

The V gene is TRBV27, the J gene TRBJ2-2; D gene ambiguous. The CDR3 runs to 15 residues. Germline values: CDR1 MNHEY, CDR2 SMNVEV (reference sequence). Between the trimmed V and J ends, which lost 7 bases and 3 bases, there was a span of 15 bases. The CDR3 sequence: CASNRTEVDTGELFF. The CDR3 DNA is TGTGCCAGCAATCGGACGGAAGTGGACACCGGGGAGCTGTTTTTT.

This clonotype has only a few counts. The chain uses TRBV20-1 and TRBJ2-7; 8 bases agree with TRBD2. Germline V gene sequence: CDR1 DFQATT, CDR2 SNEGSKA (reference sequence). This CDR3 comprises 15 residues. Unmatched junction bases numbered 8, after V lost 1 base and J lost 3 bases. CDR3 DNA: TGCAGTGCTAGAGGGGGGACTAGGCTGCTCTACGAGCAGTACTTC. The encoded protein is CSARGGTRLLYEQYF.

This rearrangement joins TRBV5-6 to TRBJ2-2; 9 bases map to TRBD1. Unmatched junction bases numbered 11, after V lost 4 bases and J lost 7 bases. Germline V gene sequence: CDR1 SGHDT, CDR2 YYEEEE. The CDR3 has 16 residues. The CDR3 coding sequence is TGTGCCAGCAGCCTGGACAGGGGCGTACTTAGCGGGGAGCTGTTTTTT. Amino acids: CASSLDRGVLSGELFF. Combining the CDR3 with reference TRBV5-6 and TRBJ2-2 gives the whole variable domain DAGVTQSPTHLIKTRGQQVTLRCSPKSGHDTVSWYQQALGQGPQFIFQYYEEEERQRGNFPDRFSGHQFPNYSSELNVNALLLGDSALYLCASSLDRGVLSGELFFGEGSRLTVL.

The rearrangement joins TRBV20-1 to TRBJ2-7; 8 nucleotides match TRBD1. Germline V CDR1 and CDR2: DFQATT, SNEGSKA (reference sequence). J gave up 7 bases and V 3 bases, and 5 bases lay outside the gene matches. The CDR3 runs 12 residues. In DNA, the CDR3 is TGCAGTGCTAGTGGACGGGACAGGGAGCAGTACTTC. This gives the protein CSASGRDREQYF.

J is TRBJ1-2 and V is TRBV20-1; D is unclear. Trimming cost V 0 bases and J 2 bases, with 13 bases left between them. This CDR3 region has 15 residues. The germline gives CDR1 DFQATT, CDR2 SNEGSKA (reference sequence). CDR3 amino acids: CSARDREGPNYGYTF. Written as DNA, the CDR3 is TGCAGTGCTAGAGATCGGGAAGGGCCAAACTATGGCTACACCTTC.

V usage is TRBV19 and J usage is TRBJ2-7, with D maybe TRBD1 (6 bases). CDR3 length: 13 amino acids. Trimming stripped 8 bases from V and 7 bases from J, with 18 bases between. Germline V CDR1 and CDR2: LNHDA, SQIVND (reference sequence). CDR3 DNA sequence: TGTGCCAGTCAGCCCCTACAGGGCGGTGAGCAGTACTTC. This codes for CASQPLQGGEQYF.